The 7 T cell receptor beta chains listed next were all sequenced from one sample in a study of blood T cell repertoires in COVID-19. TCRdb's copy holds only in-frame clones and misses some; the assay was immunoSEQ multiplex PCR. This table holds roughly 77,000 clones, about nine tenths found once. Sequencing was carried out using peripheral blood. The receptor source for this set is a human donor in a cohort sampled during active COVID-19.

The V call is TRBV19, the J call TRBJ1-5; 11 bases are a match to TRBD1. The CDR3 runs to 14 residues. In germline, CDR1 is LNHDA, CDR2 SQIVND (reference sequence). The V gene end was trimmed by 3 bases and the J gene end by 9 bases; junction bases not matched to a gene: 4. This CDR3 reads CASSMGQGESPQHF. The DNA of the CDR3 is TGTGCCAGTAGTATGGGACAGGGGGAATCGCCCCAGCATTTT. The entire variable domain, with the rest obtained from reference TRBV19 and TRBJ1-5, is as follows: DGGITQSPKYLFRKEGQNVTLSCEQNLNHDAMYWYRQDPGQGLRLIYYSQIVNDFQKGDIAEGYSVSREKKESFPLTVTSAQKNPTAFYLCASSMGQGESPQHFGDGTRLSIL.

The rearrangement links TRBV5-1 to TRBJ1-2; 8 bases line up with TRBD1. This CDR3 region has 12 residues. Germline V gene sequence: CDR1 SGHRS, CDR2 YFSETQ. With 6 bases clipped from V and 3 bases from J, the junction kept 1 base outside the gene matches. The CDR3 sequence: CASKQGDYGYTF. In DNA, the CDR3 is TGCGCCAGCAAACAGGGGGACTATGGCTACACCTTC.

CDR3 bases: TGTGCCATCAGTGGAGGGAATCAGCCCCAGCATTTT. Translation gives CAISGGNQPQHF. The chain employs TRBV10-3 and TRBJ1-5, with no clear D. Germline V CDR1 and CDR2: ENHRY, SYGVKD. The CDR3 runs 12 residues. The germline V and J ends were trimmed by 4 bases and 4 bases, with 5 bases remaining between them.

The V call is TRBV27, the J call TRBJ2-1, with TRBD2 matching over 10 bases. From germline, CDR1 is MNHEY and CDR2 SMNVEV (reference sequence). This CDR3 contains 18 residues. V lost 5 bases and J lost 4; bases outside the gene matches: 14. The CDR3 DNA follows: TGTGCCAGCAGTCCTCTCTCCGGCGGGACTAGCGCATACAATGAGCAGTTCTTC. It is translated as CASSPLSGGTSAYNEQFF.

V and J are TRBV27 and TRBJ1-1; maybe TRBD1 (6 bases). Trimming left V 6 bases short and J 4 bases short, with 15 bases between. The CDR3 runs to 14 residues. CDR1 and CDR2 (germline): MNHEY, SMNVEV (reference sequence). This CDR3 reads CASRPATGRTEAFF. The DNA for the CDR3 is TGTGCCAGCAGACCCGCTACAGGGCGCACTGAAGCTTTCTTT.

This rearrangement joins TRBV7-2 to TRBJ1-5; no reliable D call. The germline V gene encodes CDR1 SGHTA and CDR2 FQGNSA. V dropped 4 bases and J dropped 7 bases, with 17 bases sitting between them. This CDR3 comprises 15 residues. Here the CDR3 DNA reads TGTGCCAGCAGCTCCCAGGCAAGCGGGGTCCAGCCCCAGCATTTT. It translates to CASSSQASGVQPQHF. The full variable domain, its missing parts supplied by reference TRBV7-2 and TRBJ1-5, is GAGVSQSPSNKVTEKGKDVELRCDPISGHTALYWYRQSLGQGLEFLIYFQGNSAPDKSGLPSDRFSAERTGGSVSTLTIQRTQQEDSAVYLCASSSQASGVQPQHFGDGTRLSIL.

This clone has more than one count but fewer than ten. V gene TRBV5-4 combines with J gene TRBJ2-7, with 8 bases identical to TRBD2. The CDR3 has 15 residues. Unmatched junction bases numbered 13, after V lost 7 bases and J lost 4 bases. Germline loops: CDR1 SGHNT, CDR2 YYREEE (reference sequence). The CDR3 nucleotides are TGTGCCAGCTCACAAGCGGGAGATTTTGCGTACGAGCAGTACTTC. Protein: CASSQAGDFAYEQYF.